Below, 8 T cell receptor beta chains from the same sample are listed, as sequenced in a study of T cells after yellow fever vaccination. TCRdb reprocessed the 5' RACE reads via MiXCR and lists one record per CDR3 protein. The sample carries approximately 600,000 distinct CDR3 sequences, over 9% recorded once. The sequencing used PBMCs, collected on the day of the yellow fever booster vaccination. The source is a man aged 25-45 years who received the YFV17D yellow fever vaccine.

This clonotype was picked up a small number of times. This chain links TRBV20-1 with TRBJ2-6; the match to TRBD1 covers 12 bases. The CDR3 runs 16 residues. J was trimmed by 3 bases and V by 5 bases; bases with no gene match: 5. CDR1 is DFQATT, CDR2 SNEGSKA, per germline (reference sequence). The CDR3, as DNA: TGCAGTGCTCCCGGGACAGGGGGCGGTGGGGCCAACGTCCTGACTTTC. This encodes CSAPGTGGGGANVLTF.

A remark on this clonotype: Germline and junction disagree at one end, which may indicate a read error. The chain combines TRBV14 with TRBJ2-6, with 8 bases lining up with TRBD1. There are 19 residues in the CDR3. The germline V gene encodes CDR1 SGHDN and CDR2 FVKESK. The CDR3 DNA sequence: TGTGCCAGCAGCCAAGCCCCGGGACAGGATTACTCTGGAGCCAACGTCCTGACTTTC. Residues: CASSQAPGQDYSGANVLTF.

The genes are TRBV21-1 and TRBJ1-1; the D call of TRBD1 is as the table states it, not checked on the DNA. TRBV21-1 is shown as a pseudogene. The CDR3 has 14 amino acids. This CDR3 reads CASRWTALNTEAFF. CDR3 sequence (DNA): TGTGCCAGCAGATGGACAGCTCTGAACACTGAAGCTTTCTTT.

The rearrangement uses TRBV6-2 or TRBV6-3 and TRBJ2-5; D is uncertain. Germline CDR1 MNHEY, CDR2 SVGEGT. V shed 7 bases and J shed 4 bases, with 13 bases lying between them. The CDR3 extends over 13 amino acids. The CDR3, as DNA: TGTGCCAGCAAAGTAGAAGTTGGAGAGACCCAGTACTTC. Translation: CASKVEVGETQYF.

This clonotype was picked up a small number of times. CDR3 residues: CASSLILVGELFF. The CDR3 DNA is TGTGCCAGCAGCTTAATCCTCGTCGGGGAGCTGTTTTTT. V gene TRBV7-2 combines with J gene TRBJ2-2; D is unresolved. The CDR3 is made up of 13 amino acids. The germline V gene encodes CDR1 SGHTA and CDR2 FQGNSA. Trimming took off 2 bases at V and 7 bases at J, with 8 bases between the two ends.

The gene calls are TRBV20-1 and TRBJ2-1, with D maybe TRBD1 (6 bases). The CDR3 extends over 12 amino acids. The germline V gene has CDR1 DFQATT and CDR2 SNEGSKA (reference sequence). The CDR3 here is CRGGQGRNEQFF. DNA for the CDR3: TGCAGGGGTGGGCAGGGGCGCAATGAGCAGTTCTTC.

This clonotype was recorded many times. The V gene is TRBV7-3, the J gene TRBJ2-3; no clear D gene. In germline, CDR1 is SGHTA, CDR2 FQGTGA. This CDR3 has 13 residues. The V and J ends lost 1 base and 5 bases respectively, with 7 bases between them. In nucleotides, the CDR3 is TGTGCCAGCAGCTTAAGTGTGGGAGATACGCAGTATTTT. It encodes CASSLSVGDTQYF.

This clonotype was found a few times. The gene calls are TRBV7-9 and TRBJ2-1, with 7 positions matching TRBD1. J gave up 4 bases and V 5 bases, and 8 bases lay outside the gene matches. This CDR3 region has 15 residues. The germline V gene has CDR1 SEHNR and CDR2 FQNEAQ (reference sequence). CDR3 protein: CASSLQGVKYNEQFF. CDR3 bases: TGTGCCAGCAGCCTTCAGGGGGTAAAATACAATGAGCAGTTCTTC.